Presented here are 5 T cell receptor beta chains from one specimen sequenced in a study of shared clonotypes between healthy human individuals. The repertoire was sequenced with immunoSEQ multiplex PCR; TCRdb's copy has only in-frame clones and lacks some. The table shows under 1,100,000 clones, with more than 65% occurring only once. The sequencing sample was made of memory CD4+ T cells sorted from blood. Indicated subset: CD45RA-negative fraction. Source of these receptors: a man between 18 and 35 years old in good health.

CDR3 region: CASNSGGKGNTIYF. CDR3 bases: TGTGCCAGCAACTCAGGGGGCAAGGGAAACACCATATATTTT. The rearrangement links TRBV2 to TRBJ1-3, with 8 positions matching TRBD1. The V segment lost 7 bases and the J segment 4 bases; nucleotides outside the gene matches: 6. The CDR3 loop spans 14 amino acids. Germline V lookup: CDR1 SNHLY, CDR2 FYNNEI.

The chain uses TRBV6-6 and TRBJ1-4, with D possibly TRBD1 on 6 matching bases. The V gene's germline CDR1 is MNHNY and CDR2 SVGAGI (reference sequence). V was pared by 6 bases and J by 10 bases, with 21 bases between. CDR3 length equals 15 residues. In DNA, the CDR3 is TGTGCCAGCAGCCGTATACAGGGTTCCGGGGCAAAACTGTTTTTT. Residues: CASSRIQGSGAKLFF.

This chain connects TRBV10-2 to TRBJ1-1; D call uncertain. V lost 5 bases and J 4 bases, leaving 17 bases between the germline ends. This CDR3 spans 15 amino acids. The V gene's germline CDR1 is WSHSY and CDR2 SAAADI. CDR3 residues: CASSSAGKGGTEAFF. The CDR3 DNA reads as TGCGCCAGCAGTAGCGCGGGGAAGGGAGGCACTGAAGCTTTCTTT.

The chain combines TRBV5-1 with TRBJ2-7; 7 nucleotides align to TRBD2. V was pared by 4 bases and J by 4 bases, with 11 bases of the junction left unmatched. Germline CDR1 is SGHRS and CDR2 is YFSETQ. The CDR3 is made up of 15 amino acids. The CDR3 protein is CASSTQGGGGYEQYF. The CDR3 DNA reads as TGCGCCAGCAGCACCCAAGGCGGGGGAGGGTACGAGCAGTACTTC.

V is TRBV9 and J is TRBJ2-5, with D tentatively TRBD1 (6 bases). Germline lookup yields CDR1 SGDLS and CDR2 YYNGEE. Trimming left V 4 bases short and J 2 bases short, with 21 bases between. This CDR3 has 17 amino acids. DNA of the CDR3: TGTGCCAGCAGCCCTCGAACCGGGACATTCCCTCAAGAGACCCAGTACTTC. Residues: CASSPRTGTFPQETQYF.